Shown below are 10 T cell receptor beta chains from a single sample sequenced in a study of blood T cell repertoires in COVID-19 (TCRdb year 2020). The library was built by means of the immunoSEQ multiplex PCR assay. Here the immuneACCESS table is served through TCRdb, limited to in-frame sequences with V and J called. Missing clones are a known gap in these copies; in checked studies unresolved V genes cover under half, and the rest lacks a known reason. Recorded for this sample are about 250,000 clones; 83% of them occurred a single time. The ten largest clones capture more than 5.5% of the sample. What was sequenced was peripheral blood. These receptors were taken from a human donor in a cohort sampled during active COVID-19.

V gene TRBV5-8 combines with J gene TRBJ2-5; 8 bases fit TRBD2. The CDR3 covers 17 residues. CDR1 is SGHTS and CDR2 is YDEGEE in the germline V gene. With 3 bases clipped from V and 1 base from J, the junction kept 11 bases outside the gene matches. The CDR3 DNA follows: TGTGCCAGCAGCTCCGGGAGTAGCGGGACTCTCCAAGAGACCCAGTACTTC. It is translated as CASSSGSSGTLQETQYF.

The chain uses TRBV7-4 and TRBJ2-7, with D uncertain. With 2 bases removed from V and 5 bases from J, the gap between germline ends came to 10 bases. Germline V lookup: CDR1 SGHVT, CDR2 SQSDAQ. The CDR3 covers 13 residues. CDR3 region: CASSLPRVHEQYF. The CDR3 nucleotides are TGTGCCAGCAGCTTACCACGGGTCCACGAGCAGTACTTC. Full variable domain (missing parts from reference TRBV7-4 and TRBJ2-7): GAGVSQSPRYKVAKRGRDVALRCDSISGHVTLYWYRQTLGQGSEVLTYSQSDAQRDKSGRPSGRFSAERPERSVSTLKIQRTEQGDSAVYLCASSLPRVHEQYFGPGTRLTVT.

The chain has TRBV5-1 and TRBJ1-5; no firm D call. The CDR3 length is 13 residues. Trimming left V 4 bases short and J 2 bases short, with 7 bases between. Germline CDR1 SGHRS, CDR2 YFSETQ. In DNA, the CDR3 is TGCGCCAGCAGCACGGAGGGCAATCAGCCCCAGCATTTT. Residues: CASSTEGNQPQHF.

The CDR3 region is CASSLNPGETQYF. The CDR3 DNA is TGTGCCAGCAGCTTAAACCCAGGGGAGACCCAGTACTTC. The gene calls are TRBV7-2 and TRBJ2-5, with D tentatively TRBD1 (5 bases). V shed 2 bases and J shed 5 bases, with 9 bases lying between them. Germline V gives CDR1 SGHTA, CDR2 FQGNSA. There are 13 residues in the CDR3.

The V call is TRBV7-2, the J call TRBJ2-6; D remains unclear. The CDR3 length is 17 residues. The germline CDR1 and CDR2 sequences are SGHTA and FQGNSA. With 2 bases removed from V and 0 bases from J, the gap between germline ends came to 11 bases. The CDR3 sequence is CASSLFAPSSGANVLTF. CDR3 nucleotides: TGTGCCAGCAGCTTATTTGCCCCGAGCTCTGGGGCCAACGTCCTGACTTTC.

This clone was seen once. The chain is built from TRBV18 and TRBJ1-4; the match to TRBD1 covers 7 bases. The CDR3 contains 16 residues. V lost 2 bases and J lost 5; bases outside the gene matches: 8. Germline CDR1 and CDR2: KGHSH and LQKENI. The CDR3: CASSPEGQRRNEKLFF. The CDR3 DNA reads as TGTGCCAGCTCACCAGAGGGACAGCGAAGGAATGAAAAACTGTTTTTT.

V and J are TRBV9 and TRBJ1-3; D is perhaps TRBD1 (5 bases). V dropped 3 bases and J dropped 0 bases, with 13 bases sitting between them. The CDR3 spans 16 residues. The V gene's germline CDR1 is SGDLS and CDR2 YYNGEE. The CDR3: CASSADGHTSGNTIYF. In DNA form, the CDR3 reads TGTGCCAGCAGCGCGGACGGACATACCTCTGGAAACACCATATATTTT.

This clone was detected once. The rearrangement uses TRBV4-1 and TRBJ2-7, with 10 bases aligning to TRBD1. This CDR3 is 18 amino acids long. V shed 7 bases and J 2 bases; nucleotides not matched to a gene: 17. Per germline, CDR1 MGHRA and CDR2 YSYEKL. CDR3 residues: CASIPTELRDRGPYEQYF. In DNA form, the CDR3 reads TGCGCCAGCATCCCAACCGAACTCAGGGACAGGGGCCCCTACGAGCAGTACTTC.

The chain carries TRBV4-1 and TRBJ1-4; D may be TRBD1 (5 bases). Germline V gives CDR1 MGHRA, CDR2 YSYEKL. Trimming left V 2 bases short and J 5 bases short, with 18 bases between. The CDR3 spans 17 residues. CDR3 DNA: TGCGCCAGCAGCCAAATCCCCTCGGCAGGGAGGAATGAAAAACTGTTTTTT. Its protein product is CASSQIPSAGRNEKLFF.

This chain joins TRBV5-4 and TRBJ2-1, with unresolved D. This CDR3 spans 13 amino acids. Germline V gene lookup returns CDR1 SGHNT and CDR2 YYREEE (reference sequence). V lost 1 base and J 5 bases, leaving 7 bases between the germline ends. For the CDR3, the DNA is TGTGCCAGCAGCTTGCGCGGAAACAATGAGCAGTTCTTC. Its protein is CASSLRGNNEQFF.